This is a list of T cell receptor beta chains from one sample in a study of blood T cell repertoires in COVID-19. Data came from immunoSEQ multiplex PCR; TCRdb stores just in-frame clones and leaves some out. This sample carries 50,000 to 70,000 clones, around 65% of them seen once, and the ten largest clones take over 50%. Sequenced sample: PBMCs or T cells enriched from blood (not recorded which). These TCRs come from an older woman who had been exposed to COVID-19. Both conserved end residues are part of each CDR3. Each record gives: V gene, clone size, D gene, J gene, CDR3 DNA, CDR3 protein. A D gene is named only where the DNA matches it firmly. A clone size is listed for some rows: how often the clone was seen (once, few, many), or a class if it is expanded.

v_call: TRBV11-2; clone_size: .; d_call: .; j_call: TRBJ1-1; cdr3_nt: TGTGCCAGCAGCTTAGGTCTAGGGGACACAGCCGGGACTGAAGCTTTCTTT; cdr3_aa: CASSLGLGDTAGTEAFF
v_call: TRBV10-3; clone_size: .; d_call: TRBD1; j_call: TRBJ2-2; cdr3_nt: TGTGCCATCAGGGGGGACAGATACACCGGGGAGCTGTTTTTT; cdr3_aa: CAIRGDRYTGELFF
v_call: TRBV9; clone_size: many; d_call: TRBD2; j_call: TRBJ2-1; cdr3_nt: TGTGCCAGCAGCTCCTCCGGGACTAACAATGAGCAGTTCTTC; cdr3_aa: CASSSSGTNNEQFF
v_call: TRBV19; clone_size: .; d_call: .; j_call: TRBJ2-2; cdr3_nt: TGTGCCAGTAGTACCATAACAGGGCCGAACACCGGGGAGCTGTTTTTT; cdr3_aa: CASSTITGPNTGELFF
v_call: TRBV19; clone_size: few; d_call: .; j_call: TRBJ2-2; cdr3_nt: TGTGCCAGTAATCTGAACACCGGGGAGCTGTTTTTT; cdr3_aa: CASNLNTGELFF
v_call: TRBV30; clone_size: .; d_call: .; j_call: TRBJ1-6; cdr3_nt: TGTGCCTGGAGTGACGACATGGCCTATAATTCACCCCTCCACTTT; cdr3_aa: CAWSDDMAYNSPLHF
v_call: TRBV6-5; clone_size: .; d_call: .; j_call: TRBJ1-3; cdr3_nt: TGTGCCAGCGCAGTTGGAAACACCATATATTTT; cdr3_aa: CASAVGNTIYF
v_call: TRBV5-1; clone_size: .; d_call: .; j_call: TRBJ1-2; cdr3_nt: TGCGCCAGCAGCTTGCGTGGCGGGGGGGCCTTCGGCTACACCTTC; cdr3_aa: CASSLRGGGAFGYTF
v_call: TRBV24-1; clone_size: .; d_call: TRBD1; j_call: TRBJ1-2; cdr3_nt: TGTGCCACCAGTGATTCGACAGGGGGCGCGGGCTACACCTTC; cdr3_aa: CATSDSTGGAGYTF
v_call: TRBV19; clone_size: .; d_call: TRBD1; j_call: TRBJ2-3; cdr3_nt: TGTGCCAGTAGTATTCGGGGACAGCGGATAGATACGCAGTATTTT; cdr3_aa: CASSIRGQRIDTQYF
v_call: TRBV9; clone_size: .; d_call: .; j_call: TRBJ2-3; cdr3_nt: TGTGCCAGCAGCGACGGGACTTTATCCACAGATACGCAGTATTTT; cdr3_aa: CASSDGTLSTDTQYF
v_call: TRBV30; clone_size: .; d_call: .; j_call: TRBJ2-3; cdr3_nt: TGTGCCTGGAGTGTGGGACACCGAGGGACAGATACGCAGTATTTT; cdr3_aa: CAWSVGHRGTDTQYF
v_call: TRBV27; clone_size: .; d_call: .; j_call: TRBJ1-2; cdr3_nt: TGTGCCAGCAGTTTAGGGGGGAGGGGCTACACCTTC; cdr3_aa: CASSLGGRGYTF
v_call: TRBV6-5; clone_size: .; d_call: TRBD2; j_call: TRBJ2-7; cdr3_nt: TGTGCCAGCGGGGGGACTAGCGGGAGTAACTACGAGCAGTACTTC; cdr3_aa: CASGGTSGSNYEQYF
v_call: TRBV7-3; clone_size: .; d_call: .; j_call: TRBJ2-2; cdr3_nt: TGTGCCAGCAGCCCCTATTCTCTCGGGGAGCTGTTTTTT; cdr3_aa: CASSPYSLGELFF
v_call: TRBV30; clone_size: .; d_call: .; j_call: TRBJ1-1; cdr3_nt: TGTGCCTGGAGGGGGAGGAACACTGAAGCTTTCTTT; cdr3_aa: CAWRGRNTEAFF
v_call: TRBV5-5; clone_size: .; d_call: .; j_call: TRBJ1-1; cdr3_nt: TGTGCCAGCAGCTTGAGACCCTGGGCCAACACTGAAGCTTTCTTT; cdr3_aa: CASSLRPWANTEAFF
v_call: TRBV28; clone_size: .; d_call: .; j_call: TRBJ1-1; cdr3_nt: TGTGCCAGCACCTTGACAGTAACCCGTTCGGCTTTCTTT; cdr3_aa: CASTLTVTRSAFF
v_call: TRBV30; clone_size: once; d_call: .; j_call: TRBJ1-1; cdr3_nt: TGTGCGCTCGGAGGGCGGTCGTGGAACACTGAAGCTTTCTTT; cdr3_aa: CALGGRSWNTEAFF
v_call: TRBV18; clone_size: .; d_call: .; j_call: TRBJ1-5; cdr3_nt: TGTGCCAGCTCAGACAACAGGGACCAGCCCCAGCATTTT; cdr3_aa: CASSDNRDQPQHF
v_call: TRBV30; clone_size: few; d_call: TRBD1; j_call: TRBJ1-5; cdr3_nt: TGTGCCTGGAGTACCAGCCCGGGACAGGGTTTTATTCAGCCCCAGCATTTT; cdr3_aa: CAWSTSPGQGFIQPQHF
v_call: TRBV2; clone_size: once; d_call: .; j_call: TRBJ1-2; cdr3_nt: TGTGCCAGCGCCTTCGTCCAGGGTGGCGGCTACACCTTC; cdr3_aa: CASAFVQGGGYTF
v_call: TRBV7-2; clone_size: .; d_call: TRBD1; j_call: TRBJ2-1; cdr3_nt: TGTGCCAGCAGCCCGATACCCGGGACAGCAATTGAGCAGTTCTTC; cdr3_aa: CASSPIPGTAIEQFF
v_call: TRBV7-8; clone_size: few; d_call: TRBD1; j_call: TRBJ1-6; cdr3_nt: TGTGCCAGCAGCTCACAGGGGGCAGGGAATTCACCCCTCCACTTT; cdr3_aa: CASSSQGAGNSPLHF
v_call: TRBV6-2/TRBV6-3; clone_size: .; d_call: TRBD1; j_call: TRBJ1-5; cdr3_nt: TGTGCCAGCAGTTACCCCGGGGGTCAGGGGGCGATGCAGCCCCAGCATTTT; cdr3_aa: CASSYPGGQGAMQPQHF
v_call: TRBV19; clone_size: .; d_call: .; j_call: TRBJ1-5; cdr3_nt: TGTGCCAGTAGTATTGGCAGGGACAATCAGCCCCAGCATTTT; cdr3_aa: CASSIGRDNQPQHF
v_call: TRBV28; clone_size: few; d_call: TRBD2; j_call: TRBJ2-7; cdr3_nt: TGTGCCAGCCGGACTAGCGGGACCCTCTACGAGCAGTACTTC; cdr3_aa: CASRTSGTLYEQYF
v_call: TRBV7-2; clone_size: .; d_call: TRBD1; j_call: TRBJ2-6; cdr3_nt: TGTGCCAGCAGCCCCCGGACAGGGGTCGGGGCCAACGTCCTGACTTTC; cdr3_aa: CASSPRTGVGANVLTF
v_call: TRBV30; clone_size: many; d_call: .; j_call: TRBJ1-5; cdr3_nt: TGTGCCTGGAGTGTAGAGTTAAATCAGCCCCAGCATTTT; cdr3_aa: CAWSVELNQPQHF
v_call: TRBV5-4; clone_size: few; d_call: TRBD1; j_call: TRBJ1-1; cdr3_nt: TGTGCCAGCAGCACCCGGGACAGGGGGCACACTGAAGCTTTCTTT; cdr3_aa: CASSTRDRGHTEAFF
v_call: TRBV5-1; clone_size: .; d_call: TRBD1; j_call: TRBJ2-6; cdr3_nt: TGCGCCAGCAGCCCAGGGACAGGGTCCGGGGCCAACGTCCTGACTTTC; cdr3_aa: CASSPGTGSGANVLTF
v_call: TRBV24-1; clone_size: .; d_call: .; j_call: TRBJ1-2; cdr3_nt: TGTGCCACCAGTGACGGAGCCTATGGCTACACCTTC; cdr3_aa: CATSDGAYGYTF
v_call: TRBV7-9; clone_size: .; d_call: .; j_call: TRBJ2-3; cdr3_nt: TGTGCCAGCAGCGCCAGTACAGATACGCAGTATTTT; cdr3_aa: CASSASTDTQYF
v_call: TRBV5-5; clone_size: .; d_call: .; j_call: TRBJ1-1; cdr3_nt: TGTGCCAGCAGCTTGACGGGTACTGAAGCTTTCTTT; cdr3_aa: CASSLTGTEAFF
v_call: TRBV29-1; clone_size: .; d_call: TRBD1; j_call: TRBJ1-3; cdr3_nt: TGCAGCGTCTCAGAGGGACAGGGCAACGGAAACACCATATATTTT; cdr3_aa: CSVSEGQGNGNTIYF
v_call: TRBV19; clone_size: .; d_call: .; j_call: TRBJ1-3; cdr3_nt: TGTGCCAGTACGGGAATAGGGGGTAGTGGAAACACCATATATTTT; cdr3_aa: CASTGIGGSGNTIYF
v_call: TRBV7-9; clone_size: .; d_call: .; j_call: TRBJ1-6; cdr3_nt: TGTGCCAGCAGCTTAGGACAGCGCAATTCACCCCTCCACTTT; cdr3_aa: CASSLGQRNSPLHF
v_call: TRBV27; clone_size: few; d_call: TRBD1; j_call: TRBJ2-7; cdr3_nt: TGTGCCAGCAGTTCCAAAACCGGGACAGCCAGCCTCCACGAGCAGTACTTC; cdr3_aa: CASSSKTGTASLHEQYF
v_call: TRBV14; clone_size: .; d_call: TRBD2; j_call: TRBJ2-3; cdr3_nt: TGTGCCAGCAGGCTTGGGAGGGGCCCTCGCACAGATACGCAGTATTTT; cdr3_aa: CASRLGRGPRTDTQYF
v_call: TRBV18; clone_size: .; d_call: .; j_call: TRBJ2-2; cdr3_nt: TGTGCCAGCTCACCACGGGGGACTGAGAACACCGGGGAGCTGTTTTTT; cdr3_aa: CASSPRGTENTGELFF
v_call: TRBV29-1; clone_size: .; d_call: .; j_call: TRBJ1-2; cdr3_nt: TGCAGCGTTGATAATGGCTACACCTTC; cdr3_aa: CSVDNGYTF
v_call: TRBV3-1/TRBV3-2; clone_size: .; d_call: .; j_call: TRBJ2-7; cdr3_nt: TGTGCCAGCAGCCCACCGGGGTGGCAGGGGAGTGAGCAGTACTTC; cdr3_aa: CASSPPGWQGSEQYF